This entry lists 29 T cell receptor beta chains sequenced from one sample in a study of cytomegalovirus exposure and HLA in healthy donors. PCR primers comprised 60 Vbeta and 13 Jbeta primers. TCRdb's table, derived via immunoSEQ multiplex PCR, lists solely in-frame clones and lacks some. The sample includes about 150,000 clones, 75% to 90% of them seen just once. The source material was PBMCs. The origin of the receptors is a young woman in good health and CMV-seronegative.

This clone was seen once. This rearrangement joins TRBV7-9 to TRBJ1-1; possible D gene TRBD1, 5 bases. This CDR3 is 14 amino acids long. The V gene's germline CDR1 is SEHNR and CDR2 FQNEAQ (reference sequence). The ends were cut back, 5 bases at V and 0 bases at J, with 10 bases in the middle. The CDR3 loop is CASSPDSMNTEAFF. CDR3 coding DNA: TGTGCCAGCAGCCCCGACAGCATGAACACTGAAGCTTTCTTT. The full variable domain, with the rest looked up from reference TRBV7-9 and TRBJ1-1, is DTGVSQNPRHKITKRGQNVTFRCDPISEHNRLYWYRQTLGQGPEFLTYFQNEAQLEKSRLLSDRFSAERPKGSFSTLEIQRTEQGDSAMYLCASSPDSMNTEAFFGQGTRLTVV.

The sample holds a few counts of this clone. One end of the junction does not line up with germline, which may come from a read error. The chain employs TRBV11-3 and TRBJ1-3; 7 bases line up with TRBD1. The CDR3 runs 16 residues. Germline V CDR1 and CDR2: SGHNT, YENEEA. CDR3 region: CASSLEGALRGNTIYF. For the CDR3, the DNA is TGTGCCAGCAGCCTAGAGGGGGCCCTACGTGGAAACACCATATATTTT.

Only one count was recorded for this clone. The chain combines TRBV2 with TRBJ1-5; the D gene is possibly TRBD1 (5 bases). CDR3 length: 14 amino acids. V was trimmed by 4 bases and J by 1 base, leaving 8 bases between them. Per the germline V gene, CDR1 is SNHLY and CDR2 is FYNNEI. CDR3 DNA sequence: TGTGCCAGCAGTGTCCGGGGGAGCAATCAGCCCCAGCATTTT. It translates to CASSVRGSNQPQHF.

The chain couples TRBV18 to TRBJ1-5; 9 nucleotides agree with TRBD1. Germline V CDR1 and CDR2: KGHSH, LQKENI. J was trimmed by 0 bases and V by 2 bases; bases with no gene match: 5. The CDR3 covers 17 residues. Here the CDR3 reads CASSPTTGGHSNQPQHF. As DNA, the CDR3 is TGTGCCAGCTCACCAACAACAGGGGGCCATAGCAATCAGCCCCAGCATTTT.

Comment on this clone: Sequence at one end of the junction differs from germline and may be a read error. J is TRBJ1-1 and V is TRBV13; TRBD1 is a possible D gene (5 bases). The CDR3 is made up of 15 amino acids. Germline lookup yields CDR1 PRHDT and CDR2 FYEKMQ (reference sequence). Here the CDR3 DNA reads TGTGCCAGCAGCCTAGGACACCTCATAAACACTGAAGCTTTCTTT. As protein: CASSLGHLINTEAFF.

V is TRBV10-3 and J is TRBJ2-4, with D perhaps TRBD2 (5 bases). Germline loops: CDR1 ENHRY, CDR2 SYGVKD. This CDR3 spans 11 amino acids. The V and J ends lost 10 bases and 7 bases respectively, with 11 bases between them. CDR3 nucleotide sequence: TGTGCCACTGGGGAGATGAACATTCAGTACTTC. It encodes CATGEMNIQYF.

This clone came up a few times. V gene TRBV4-1 combines with J gene TRBJ1-2; 8 bases align to TRBD1. The CDR3 is 15 amino acids. CDR1 and CDR2 (germline): MGHRA, YSYEKL. V lost 2 bases and J lost 10; bases outside the gene matches: 12. This chain's CDR3 is CASSQPNRDRRYYTF. The CDR3, as DNA: TGCGCCAGCAGCCAACCCAACCGGGACAGGCGTTACTACACCTTC.

A word on this clone: The same CDR3 can be traced to other DNA sequences in this sample. The chain uses TRBV5-8 and TRBJ1-1; TRBD1 might be the D (5 bases). V lost 4 bases and J 0 bases, leaving 10 bases between the germline ends. Germline CDR1 is SGHTS and CDR2 is YDEGEE. The CDR3 length is 14 residues. The CDR3 region is CASSLRQMNTEAFF. The CDR3 region has the DNA TGTGCCAGCAGCCTACGACAGATGAACACTGAAGCTTTCTTT.

This rearrangement joins TRBV28 to TRBJ2-2; 16 positions match TRBD2. The germline V gene encodes CDR1 MDHEN and CDR2 SYDVKM. With 8 bases clipped from V and 3 bases from J, the junction kept 18 bases outside the gene matches. CDR3 length: 21 amino acids. The CDR3 bases are TGTGCCAGCGGACAAGGGACTAGCGGGGGGGCCGACTATTTTGACACCGGGGAGCTGTTTTTT. It specifies CASGQGTSGGADYFDTGELFF.

The CDR3 protein is CASSLGGARTEAFF. CDR3 coding DNA: TGTGCCAGCAGCTTGGGGGGCGCGAGGACTGAAGCTTTCTTT. V and J are TRBV5-4 and TRBJ1-1, with D maybe TRBD1 (5 bases). The ends were cut back, 0 bases at V and 5 bases at J, with 11 bases in the middle. Germline V gene data show CDR1 as SGHNT and CDR2 as YYREEE (reference sequence). This CDR3 spans 14 amino acids.

The chain couples TRBV19 to TRBJ1-4; TRBD1 might be the D (6 bases). Trimming took 3 bases from V and 4 from J, leaving 12 bases between them. CDR1 is LNHDA, CDR2 SQIVND, per germline (reference sequence). CDR3 length equals 15 residues. The CDR3 protein is CASSIQGTINEKLFF. The CDR3 DNA reads as TGTGCCAGTAGTATTCAGGGGACCATTAATGAAAAACTGTTTTTT.

This chain links TRBV6-5 with TRBJ2-7; a weak D match, TRBD1 (6 bases). The CDR3 sequence is 14 residues long. The germline V gene encodes CDR1 MNHEY and CDR2 SVGAGI. The V end lost 5 bases, the J end lost 6 bases, and 17 bases lay between the germline ends. Here the CDR3 DNA reads TGTGCCAGCAGTCCGGTGGGGGCTGGCTTCGAGCAGTACTTC. This gives the protein CASSPVGAGFEQYF.

This rearrangement joins TRBV12-5 to TRBJ2-5, with D possibly matching TRBD2 (5 bases). The ends were cut back, 5 bases at V and 4 bases at J, with 11 bases in the middle. CDR1 and CDR2 (germline): LGHNT, FRNRAP. The CDR3 length is 13 residues. The CDR3 nucleotides are TGTGCTAGTGGTCGGGGAACGTTAGAGACCCAGTACTTC. It is translated as CASGRGTLETQYF.

The gene calls are TRBV4-1 and TRBJ1-1; possible D gene TRBD1, 6 bases. CDR1 MGHRA and CDR2 YSYEKL come from the germline V gene. V lost 3 bases and J lost 1, with 12 bases in between. The CDR3 is 15 amino acids. CDR3 sequence (DNA): TGCGCCAGCAGCCAGACTTCGACAGGGAACACTGAAGCTTTCTTT. It codes for CASSQTSTGNTEAFF.

This rearrangement joins TRBV7-6 to TRBJ1-2, with 7 bases fitting TRBD1. In germline, CDR1 is SGHVS, CDR2 FNYEAQ. Trimming at V came to 5 bases and at J to 2 bases, leaving 11 bases not matched to a gene. This CDR3 contains 16 residues. The CDR3 protein is CASSPYRDSLNYGYTF. The DNA of the CDR3 is TGTGCCAGCAGCCCGTATAGGGACAGTCTAAACTATGGCTACACCTTC.

The J gene is TRBJ2-2, the V gene TRBV7-9; D may be TRBD2 (6 bases). V was pared by 4 bases and J by 5 bases, with 11 bases between. The CDR3 totals 14 residues. The germline V gene encodes CDR1 SEHNR and CDR2 FQNEAQ (reference sequence). The CDR3 here is CASSSGLDTGELFF. DNA of the CDR3: TGTGCCAGCAGCTCGGGACTTGATACCGGGGAGCTGTTTTTT. Together with reference TRBV7-9 and TRBJ2-2, the CDR3 gives the full variable domain: DTGVSQNPRHKITKRGQNVTFRCDPISEHNRLYWYRQTLGQGPEFLTYFQNEAQLEKSRLLSDRFSAERPKGSFSTLEIQRTEQGDSAMYLCASSSGLDTGELFFGEGSRLTVL.

This clone has only a few counts. The chain employs TRBV7-2 and TRBJ2-7; 9 bases line up with TRBD1. V trimming: 3 bases; J trimming: 5 bases; junction bases outside the gene matches: 8. CDR3 length: 15 amino acids. Germline V lookup: CDR1 SGHTA, CDR2 FQGNSA. The CDR3 region has the DNA TGTGCCAGCAGCTTTCCCGGACAGGGGTTCAACGAGCAGTACTTC. Protein sequence: CASSFPGQGFNEQYF.

This clone was observed once. V usage is TRBV6-1 and J usage is TRBJ2-7; a weak D match, TRBD2 (7 bases). The germline V gene encodes CDR1 MNHNS and CDR2 SASEGT. The CDR3 is made up of 14 amino acids. V dropped 4 bases and J dropped 7 bases, with 17 bases sitting between them. The CDR3 here is CASSGGGPAGEQYF. In nucleotides, the CDR3 is TGTGCCAGCAGTGGCGGGGGCCCAGCCGGGGAGCAGTACTTC.

This sequence joins TRBV19 and TRBJ1-2, with D perhaps TRBD1 (6 bases). CDR3 size: 15 residues. The germline V and J ends were trimmed by 10 bases and 4 bases, with 22 bases remaining between them. Germline V gene data show CDR1 as LNHDA and CDR2 as SQIVND (reference sequence). CDR3 in amino acids: CATNMGGPLSYGYTF. The CDR3, as DNA: TGTGCCACCAACATGGGGGGGCCCCTCTCCTATGGCTACACCTTC.

The genes are TRBV5-1 and TRBJ2-5; a possible D gene is TRBD1 (5 bases). Germline V gene data show CDR1 as SGHRS and CDR2 as YFSETQ. The CDR3 consists of 15 residues. V was cut by 6 bases and J by 7 bases, with 22 bases left in between. The CDR3 region has the DNA TGCGCCAGCAAGGGGTCCAGTGGGCGCGCGGTGACCCAGTACTTC. Translation gives CASKGSSGRAVTQYF.

The CDR3 here is CASSPFSQADNEQFF. The CDR3 nucleotides are TGTGCCAGCAGCCCATTTAGTCAGGCCGACAATGAGCAGTTCTTC. The J gene is TRBJ2-1, the V gene TRBV5-4; no clear D gene. This CDR3 comprises 15 residues. Germline CDR1 and CDR2: SGHNT and YYREEE (reference sequence). The germline V and J ends were trimmed by 4 bases and 5 bases, with 16 bases remaining between them. Full variable domain (missing parts from reference TRBV5-4 and TRBJ2-1): ETGVTQSPTHLIKTRGQQVTLRCSSQSGHNTVSWYQQALGQGPQFIFQYYREEENGRGNFPPRFSGLQFPNYSSELNVNALELDDSALYLCASSPFSQADNEQFFGPGTRLTVL.

J is TRBJ1-2 and V is TRBV10-3; 7 bases are shared with TRBD1. Germline loops: CDR1 ENHRY, CDR2 SYGVKD. With V trimmed by 6 bases and J by 4 bases, 14 bases remained unmatched. CDR3 length equals 16 residues. In DNA form, the CDR3 reads TGTGCCATCAGCGGGGACAGCCACCCTCGGGGCTATGGCTACACCTTC. Protein: CAISGDSHPRGYGYTF.

The chain is built from TRBV6-5 and TRBJ1-1, with D possibly being TRBD1 (5 bases). The CDR3 has 13 residues. Germline V gene data show CDR1 as MNHEY and CDR2 as SVGAGI. Trimming took off 5 bases at V and 5 bases at J, with 12 bases between the two ends. For the CDR3, the DNA is TGTGCCAGCAGTGAATGGGGGGAGACTGAAGCTTTCTTT. Translating it yields CASSEWGETEAFF.

This chain links TRBV5-1 with TRBJ1-4; D not resolved. Germline V lookup: CDR1 SGHRS, CDR2 YFSETQ. Trimming pared 4 bases from V and 2 bases from J, leaving 12 bases between. CDR3 length: 15 amino acids. CDR3 residues: CASSLEVGTNEKLFF. DNA for the CDR3: TGCGCCAGCAGCCTGGAAGTTGGCACTAATGAAAAACTGTTTTTT.

The chain links TRBV9 to TRBJ2-2; tentative D call: TRBD2 (5 bases). V dropped 0 bases and J dropped 3 bases, with 9 bases sitting between them. The CDR3 consists of 15 residues. CDR1 and CDR2 from the germline V gene are SGDLS and YYNGEE. Written as DNA, the CDR3 is TGTGCCAGCAGCGTAGGAGGAGGACACACCGGGGAGCTGTTTTTT. Translated, it gives CASSVGGGHTGELFF. The whole variable domain, filled in from reference TRBV9 and TRBJ2-2, reads DSGVTQTPKHLITATGQRVTLRCSPRSGDLSVYWYQQSLDQGLQFLIQYYNGEERAKGNILERFSAQQFPDLHSELNLSSLELGDSALYFCASSVGGGHTGELFFGEGSRLTVL.

The chain employs TRBV28 and TRBJ2-3; the D is unclear. The CDR3 runs to 15 residues. Looked up from germline, CDR1 is MDHEN and CDR2 is SYDVKM. Trimming took 5 bases from V and 3 from J, leaving 15 bases between them. This chain's CDR3 is CASSLHPPQTDTQYF. In nucleotides, the CDR3 is TGTGCCAGCAGTCTTCACCCACCGCAGACAGATACGCAGTATTTT.

The chain couples TRBV6-5 to TRBJ1-2; 7 bases are shared with TRBD1. Per germline, CDR1 MNHEY and CDR2 SVGAGI. Germline trimming cut 8 bases from V and 4 bases from J; bases unmatched to any gene: 4. This CDR3 spans 12 amino acids. The CDR3 coding sequence is TGTGCCAGCGGACAGGCCCGCTATGGCTACACCTTC. This encodes CASGQARYGYTF.

This clone was seen more than once but under ten times. This chain uses TRBV30 with TRBJ1-3; 10 positions agree with TRBD1. Germline V gene sequence: CDR1 GTSNPN, CDR2 SVGIG (reference sequence). The CDR3 is 16 amino acids. The junction had 9 bases not matched to a gene; V was cut back by 1 base and J by 6 bases. CDR3 coding DNA: TGTGCCTGGAGTGGCCCGACAGGGGGCGCGGTAAACACCATATATTTT. It encodes CAWSGPTGGAVNTIYF.

The chain couples TRBV6-5 to TRBJ1-2; D remains unclear. Germline CDR1 is MNHEY and CDR2 is SVGAGI. The CDR3 is 14 residues long. Trimming removed 0 bases at V and 4 bases at J, with 9 bases between. This chain's CDR3 is CASSYSAGFYGYTF. The CDR3 nucleotides read TGTGCCAGCAGTTACTCGGCGGGGTTCTATGGCTACACCTTC.